This T cell receptor beta chain was documented in a study of blood T cell repertoires in COVID-19. Across the study: Sites in the United States, Italy and Spain provided acute and convalescent COVID-19 samples. Sample material is recorded as cDNA or gDNA derived from T cells, B-cell-depleted T cells, or PBMCs.

In the original workflow: Amplification of reference gene primers was used by the study to estimate nucleated cell counts. Only in-frame clones appear in the TCRdb table, and some are missing; sequencing was by immunoSEQ multiplex PCR. The V and J calls and clone size are taken from that table; D and trimming were inferred from the DNA. There are around 140,000 clones in the sample; around 83% occur only once, and more than 8.5% lies in the top ten. The V segment lost 4 bases and the J segment 4 bases; nucleotides outside the gene matches: 10. This CDR3 is 15 amino acids long. Per germline, CDR1 LGHNA and CDR2 YSLEER.

The receptor was isolated from a man aged 55 to 70 with active or convalescent COVID-19. V is TRBV4-3 and J is TRBJ2-7; 7 bases map to TRBD1. Sequencing input: peripheral blood. The CDR3 nucleotides read TGCGCCAGCAGCCCCCGGAGCAGACAGGGTTACGAGCAGTACTTC. Its translation: CASSPRSRQGYEQYF.